The rows below give T cell receptor beta chains drawn from one sample of a study of cytomegalovirus exposure and HLA in healthy donors. Measured with immunoSEQ multiplex PCR; TCRdb has only the in-frame clones, and not every one. The table records 72,000 or so clones, around two thirds of them present only once. Sequenced sample: PBMCs. The source of these receptors is a human donor in good health. The CDR3 runs from the conserved cysteine through the conserved F or W. The D gene is left open where the match is weak. Rows may omit the clone size; those that give it use once, few, many or a size class.

CAWSVKSSGANVLTF | TGTGCCTGGAGTGTCAAGAGCTCTGGGGCCAACGTCCTGACTTTC | TRBV30 | NA | few | TRBJ2-6 | 15
CASTVEGFNQPQHF | TGTGCCAGCACCGTTGAGGGTTTTAATCAGCCCCAGCATTTT | TRBV6-1 | NA | NA | TRBJ1-5 | 14
CATSRERTRNEQFF | TGTGCCACCAGCAGAGAGCGGACTAGAAATGAGCAGTTCTTC | TRBV15 | TRBD2 | NA | TRBJ2-1 | 14
CASSFGQNQPQHF | TGTGCCAGCAGTTTCGGACAGAATCAGCCCCAGCATTTT | TRBV27 | NA | NA | TRBJ1-5 | 13
CSVEETGNGNEQFF | TGCAGCGTTGAAGAGACAGGGAATGGGAATGAGCAGTTCTTC | TRBV29-1 | TRBD1 | NA | TRBJ2-1 | 14
CASSPGASSYNEQFF | TGTGCCAGCTCACCAGGGGCTAGCTCCTACAATGAGCAGTTCTTC | TRBV18 | NA | NA | TRBJ2-1 | 15
CASSLIGGDYNQPQHF | TGTGCCAGCAGTTTAATTGGGGGGGACTACAATCAGCCCCAGCATTTT | TRBV27 | NA | NA | TRBJ1-5 | 16
CSVWTGTGKLFF | TGCAGCGTCTGGACAGGGACTGGAAAACTGTTTTTT | TRBV29-1 | TRBD1 | few | TRBJ1-4 | 12
CASGRDRVTYEQYF | TGTGCCAGCGGCCGGGACAGGGTAACCTACGAGCAGTACTTC | TRBV6-5 | TRBD1 | NA | TRBJ2-7 | 14
CASSIPGQRNTEAFF | TGTGCCAGTAGTATCCCGGGACAGAGGAACACTGAAGCTTTCTTT | TRBV19 | TRBD1 | NA | TRBJ1-1 | 15
CASSTRGTRWEGQFF | TGTGCCAGCAGTACCCGTGGGACTAGATGGGAGGGGCAGTTCTTC | TRBV27 | TRBD2 | NA | TRBJ2-1 | 15
CASSSGTGVYEQYF | TGCGCCAGCAGTTCGGGGACAGGAGTATACGAGCAGTACTTC | TRBV5-1 | TRBD1 | NA | TRBJ2-7 | 14
CASSSGGGYTF | TGTGCCAGCAGTTCGGGGGGAGGGTACACCTTC | TRBV6-5 | NA | NA | TRBJ1-2 | 11
CASSSSGRRDEQFF | TGTGCCAGCAGCTCAAGCGGGAGGCGGGATGAGCAGTTCTTC | TRBV5-6 | TRBD2 | NA | TRBJ2-1 | 14
CASSYSRGLGYGYTF | TGTGCCAGCAGTTACTCGAGAGGACTGGGCTATGGCTACACCTTC | TRBV6-6 | NA | NA | TRBJ1-2 | 15
CASSLTSGRAGDIQYF | TGTGCCAGCAGTTTGACTAGCGGGAGGGCCGGGGACATTCAGTACTTC | TRBV28 | TRBD2 | few | TRBJ2-4 | 16
CASSTGQGARYGYTF | TGTGCCAGCAGCACTGGACAGGGGGCACGCTATGGCTACACCTTC | TRBV14 | TRBD1 | NA | TRBJ1-2 | 15
CASRPGTSASLIGQFF | TGTGCCAGCAGACCCGGGACTAGCGCCAGCTTGATAGGGCAGTTCTTC | TRBV2 | TRBD2 | NA | TRBJ2-1 | 16